The entry that follows covers one T cell receptor (beta chain) sequence. Its specificity is unknown. The treatment here: roughly 19 received Ad26.COV2.S at low or high dose, single or two shots; about 5 received placebo; per-sample allocation not given. Collection of the samples took place on day 63 after the first injection of vaccine or placebo. This Boston cohort included adults aged 18-55 years. Sequencing was performed with immunoSEQ multiplex PCR; in TCRdb, only in-frame clones are kept and a portion is missing. The repertoire holds roughly 410,000 clones, with about four fifths as singletons. The sample belongs to a study of Ad26.COV2.S vaccination and SARS-CoV-2 variants. Findings and caveats of the study: Total T cell responses were possibly underestimated by TCR breadth and depth analyses.

The CDR3 is made up of 13 amino acids. CDR1 LGHDT and CDR2 YNNKEL come from the germline V gene (reference sequence). V gave up 2 bases and J gave up 5 bases, with 7 bases separating them. The sequencing here drew on peripheral blood, taken in a trial of Ad26.COV2.S vaccine versus placebo. The TCR comes from a person between 18 and 60 years old who received the Ad26.COV2.S COVID-19 vaccine or a placebo. The V and J genes are TRBV3-1 (or the pseudogene TRBV3-2) and TRBJ1-5; unclear D gene. This CDR3 is CASSQQRDQPQHF. In nucleotides, the CDR3 is TGTGCCAGCAGCCAACAGAGGGATCAGCCCCAGCATTTT.